The next 30 T cell receptor beta chains were all read from a single sample in a study of patients and donors after allogeneic stem cell transplantation. TCRdb fed the RT-PCR reads into MiXCR, producing one record per CDR3 protein. The sample shows 800,000 to 1,000,000 distinct CDR3 sequences, roughly 17% of them seen only once. The sample comprised blood, either unsorted or a sorted T cell fraction (not recorded which). The receptors derive from a human donor who was either an allogeneic HSCT recipient or a stem cell or donor lymphocyte infusion donor (not recorded which). It is not recorded whose cells these are; they may come from a transplant donor.

This clonotype was observed a handful of times. The chain has TRBV10-3 and TRBJ1-2; D may be TRBD1 (5 bases). The CDR3 consists of 14 residues. CDR1 is ENHRY, CDR2 SYGVKD, per germline. Between the trimmed V and J ends, which lost 0 bases and 6 bases, there was a span of 11 bases. The CDR3 sequence: CAISESQGADGYTF. The CDR3 bases are TGTGCCATCAGTGAGTCGCAGGGCGCGGATGGCTACACCTTC.

This clonotype was seen more than once but under ten times. This chain uses TRBV20-1 with TRBJ2-3; TRBD2 matches at 10 bases. The V and J ends lost 7 bases and 0 bases, in that order; junction bases with no gene match: 4. The germline gives CDR1 DFQATT, CDR2 SNEGSKA (reference sequence). This CDR3 contains 14 residues. The CDR3 loop is CSVPGLASTDTQYF. The CDR3 region has the DNA TGCAGTGTCCCGGGACTAGCGAGCACAGATACGCAGTATTTT.

The chain is built from TRBV12-3 or TRBV12-4 and TRBJ1-5; maybe TRBD1 (6 bases). Trimming removed 8 bases from V and 5 bases from J, with 10 bases in between. This CDR3 is built from 12 residues. In DNA, the CDR3 is TGTGCCAGCTCAACAGGGTATCAGCCCCAGCATTTT. Its translation: CASSTGYQPQHF.

The sample holds a few counts of this clonotype. For the CDR3, the DNA is TGCGCCAGCAGCCCCGGGGATCGGAGCCACCAAGAGACCCAGTACTTC. It specifies CASSPGDRSHQETQYF. The rearrangement links TRBV5-1 to TRBJ2-5; D is possibly TRBD2 (5 bases). From germline, CDR1 is SGHRS and CDR2 YFSETQ. The CDR3 covers 16 residues. The V end lost 4 bases, the J end lost 0 bases, and 16 bases lay between the germline ends.

In this sample, this clonotype turned up a few times. The V and J genes are TRBV10-3 and TRBJ2-3; D gene uncertain. Deletions cut 0 bases from V and 1 base from J, with 11 bases between. This CDR3 contains 16 residues. Germline CDR1 reads ENHRY; CDR2 reads SYGVKD. The CDR3 reads CAISESSLARTDTQYF. In DNA, the CDR3 is TGTGCCATCAGTGAGTCGAGTCTGGCACGCACAGATACGCAGTATTTT.

This clonotype was counted only a few times. The gene calls are TRBV29-1 and TRBJ1-1, with 8 bases aligning to TRBD1. Germline V gene data show CDR1 as SQVTM and CDR2 as ANQGSEA. J lost 1 base, V lost 1 base, and 2 bases had no gene match. The CDR3 spans 14 residues. CDR3 nucleotide sequence: TGCAGCGTTGAAGTCAGGGGGCGGAACACTGAAGCTTTCTTT. Residues: CSVEVRGRNTEAFF.

The chain recombines TRBV3-1 with TRBJ2-1; D not resolved. V lost 2 bases and J lost 0, with 14 bases in between. Looked up from germline, CDR1 is LGHDT and CDR2 is YNNKEL (reference sequence). This CDR3 comprises 17 residues. The CDR3 protein is CASSQSIGISSYNEQFF. The CDR3, as DNA: TGTGCCAGCAGCCAAAGTATAGGGATAAGCTCCTACAATGAGCAGTTCTTC.

The V call is TRBV5-1, the J call TRBJ2-2; 10 bases agree with TRBD2. The CDR3 is 17 amino acids. Germline CDR1 reads SGHRS; CDR2 reads YFSETQ. After removal of 4 bases from V and 1 base from J, the junction contained 7 bases not matched to a gene. The CDR3 nucleotides are TGCGCCAGCAGCCCCGACAGACTAGCGGGGAACACCGGGGAGCTGTTTTTT. This codes for CASSPDRLAGNTGELFF.

This clonotype was seen a handful of times. This chain connects TRBV7-8 to TRBJ2-1; TRBD2 matches at 11 bases. This CDR3 is 17 amino acids long. From germline, CDR1 is SGHVS and CDR2 FQNEAQ. The trim removed 6 bases at V and 4 bases at J, leaving 11 bases unmatched. Here the CDR3 DNA reads TGTGCCAGCAGATCCGGCGTAGCGGGAGGGAAGTACAATGAGCAGTTCTTC. Protein product: CASRSGVAGGKYNEQFF.

CDR3 protein: CSAGHLDTQYF. The CDR3 nucleotides read TGCAGTGCTGGACACCTAGATACGCAGTATTTT. The chain employs TRBV20-1 and TRBJ2-3, with D perhaps TRBD1 (5 bases). The germline CDR1 and CDR2 sequences are DFQATT and SNEGSKA (reference sequence). This CDR3 contains 11 residues. Trimming stripped 5 bases from V and 5 bases from J, with 8 bases between.

The chain couples TRBV5-1 to TRBJ2-2, with 7 positions matching TRBD2. The CDR3 is made up of 14 amino acids. Per the germline V gene, CDR1 is SGHRS and CDR2 is YFSETQ. Trimming at V came to 9 bases and at J to 7 bases, leaving 12 bases not matched to a gene. CDR3 nucleotides: TGCGCCACCCACCCCGGGACTAAGAACGGGGAGCTGTTTTTT. Protein sequence: CATHPGTKNGELFF.

This chain joins TRBV6-5 and TRBJ2-7, with 11 bases lining up with TRBD2. J gave up 2 bases and V 0 bases, and 3 bases lay outside the gene matches. The CDR3 runs to 16 residues. Looked up from germline, CDR1 is MNHEY and CDR2 is SVGAGI. The CDR3, as DNA: TGTGCCAGCAGTTACTCAACTAGCGGGGGCACCTACGAGCAGTACTTC. Translating it yields CASSYSTSGGTYEQYF.

Only a few counts were recorded for this clonotype. This chain connects TRBV11-2 to TRBJ2-5; 7 nucleotides line up with TRBD2. The CDR3 runs to 19 residues. Germline V gene data show CDR1 as SGHAT and CDR2 as FQNNGV. V trimming: 3 bases; J trimming: 4 bases; junction bases outside the gene matches: 20. The CDR3 here is CASSFLGGRGLTFPETQYF. CDR3 in DNA: TGTGCCAGCAGCTTTTTAGGTGGGAGGGGCCTTACTTTCCCAGAGACCCAGTACTTC.

The chain joins TRBV12-3 or TRBV12-4 to TRBJ1-1, with TRBD1 matching over 10 bases. Unmatched junction bases numbered 5, after V lost 6 bases and J lost 4 bases. This CDR3 contains 14 residues. In DNA form, the CDR3 reads TGTGCCAGCAGGGGGACAGGGGAGGGCACTGAAGCTTTCTTT. Translation: CASRGTGEGTEAFF.

The chain couples TRBV12-3 or TRBV12-4 to TRBJ2-1; 16 nucleotides line up with TRBD2. The CDR3 is 17 residues long. Trimming cost V 5 bases and J 10 bases; bases outside gene matches: 11. The CDR3 bases are TGTGCCAGCAGTCCCCAACCGGGACTAGCGGGAGGGAGAGAGCAGTTCTTC. Its translation: CASSPQPGLAGGREQFF.

This clonotype was seen a handful of times. This chain uses TRBV4-1 with TRBJ1-1, with 7 bases that match TRBD1. Germline trimming cut 5 bases from V and 0 bases from J; bases unmatched to any gene: 6. Germline V gives CDR1 MGHRA, CDR2 YSYEKL. The CDR3 runs to 15 residues. CDR3 bases: TGCGCCAGCAGCAACCCGACAGGGATGAACACTGAAGCTTTCTTT. Amino acids: CASSNPTGMNTEAFF.

This clonotype was seen more than once but under ten times. This chain uses TRBV5-6 with TRBJ2-1, with unresolved D. Germline values: CDR1 SGHDT, CDR2 YYEEEE. V lost 0 bases to trimming and J lost 10 bases, with 17 bases between them. The CDR3 length is 15 residues. The chain's CDR3 is CASSLGSTGFGEQFF. The CDR3 nucleotides are TGTGCCAGCAGCTTGGGATCAACGGGTTTCGGGGAGCAGTTCTTC.

This clonotype was seen a few times. The rearrangement links TRBV2 to TRBJ2-4; 10 nucleotides match TRBD1. Per germline, CDR1 SNHLY and CDR2 FYNNEI. CDR3 length: 18 residues. Trimming took 10 bases from V and 0 from J; bases not matched to a gene: 15. In DNA, the CDR3 is TGTGCCACCCCTTCCGGGACAGGGGCCCCTCTAGCCAAAAACATTCAGTACTTC. It is translated as CATPSGTGAPLAKNIQYF.

The chain uses TRBV20-1 and TRBJ2-2, with D possibly being TRBD1 (6 bases). This CDR3 is built from 13 residues. Trimming cost V 5 bases and J 6 bases, with 13 bases left between them. The germline V gene encodes CDR1 DFQATT and CDR2 SNEGSKA (reference sequence). CDR3 amino acids: CSAYRVWAGELFF. The CDR3 nucleotides are TGCAGTGCTTACAGGGTTTGGGCCGGGGAGCTGTTTTTT.

V usage is TRBV5-1 and J usage is TRBJ2-7, with 11 bases aligning to TRBD2. J was trimmed by 4 bases and V by 0 bases; bases with no gene match: 3. This CDR3 has 15 amino acids. Germline values: CDR1 SGHRS, CDR2 YFSETQ. CDR3 in DNA: TGCGCCAGCAGCTTGGGACTAGCGGGAATGTACGAGCAGTACTTC. Its translation: CASSLGLAGMYEQYF.

As regards this clonotype: A much bigger clone sits one base away, suggesting this may be a read error. Likely a read error: the CDR3 ends without its conserved phenylalanine or tryptophan. The chain recombines TRBV12-3 or TRBV12-4 with TRBJ2-4, with D maybe TRBD2 (6 bases). The ends were cut back, 2 bases at V and 0 bases at J, with 11 bases in the middle. The CDR3 has 16 residues. The CDR3 protein is CASSLRQGLAKNIQYL. The CDR3 coding sequence is TGTGCCAGCAGTTTAAGGCAGGGACTAGCCAAAAACATTCAGTACCTC.

The rearrangement joins TRBV4-1 to TRBJ1-1; the D gene is possibly TRBD1 (5 bases). Germline V gene lookup returns CDR1 MGHRA and CDR2 YSYEKL. CDR3 length equals 14 residues. The V and J ends lost 4 bases and 5 bases respectively, with 14 bases between them. The CDR3 spells CASSLQGRVTEAFF. CDR3 in DNA: TGCGCCAGCAGCCTCCAGGGCAGGGTTACTGAAGCTTTCTTT.

This clonotype showed up just a few times. The chain employs TRBV11-2 and TRBJ2-5; D unclear. V gave up 1 base and J gave up 6 bases, with 6 bases separating them. In germline, CDR1 is SGHAT, CDR2 FQNNGV. The CDR3 spans 12 residues. The CDR3 sequence is CASSLALQTQYF. The CDR3 region has the DNA TGTGCCAGCAGCTTAGCTCTTCAGACCCAGTACTTC.

Only a few counts were recorded for this clonotype. The rearrangement links TRBV12-3 or TRBV12-4 to TRBJ2-7; tentative D call: TRBD1 (5 bases). CDR3 size: 14 residues. V lost 6 bases, J lost 4 bases, and 16 bases lay in between. The CDR3, as DNA: TGTGCCAGCAGCCGGAAAGGGGTACTATACGAGCAGTACTTC. Translating gives CASSRKGVLYEQYF.

This clonotype was observed a handful of times. The chain has TRBV11-2 and TRBJ2-3; 7 bases are shared with TRBD2. Germline loops: CDR1 SGHAT, CDR2 FQNNGV. The CDR3 runs to 14 residues. The junction had 3 bases not matched to a gene; V was cut back by 1 base and J by 5 bases. In DNA form, the CDR3 reads TGTGCCAGCAGCTTAGTTTGGGGGGGAGATACGCAGTATTTT. It encodes CASSLVWGGDTQYF.

This clonotype was seen more than once but under ten times. The rearrangement joins TRBV5-1 to TRBJ1-1; a weak D match, TRBD1 (6 bases). The CDR3 is made up of 14 amino acids. Trimming took off 4 bases at V and 1 base at J, with 11 bases between the two ends. Germline V gene data show CDR1 as SGHRS and CDR2 as YFSETQ. The CDR3 DNA sequence: TGCGCCAGCAGCCCCGCGGGACAGAACACTGAAGCTTTCTTT. Translated: CASSPAGQNTEAFF.

V gene TRBV20-1 combines with J gene TRBJ2-5, with TRBD2 matching 8 bases. The trim removed 4 bases at V and 5 bases at J, leaving 6 bases unmatched. The CDR3 has 13 amino acids. Germline CDR1 reads DFQATT; CDR2 reads SNEGSKA (reference sequence). The CDR3 nucleotides are TGCAGTGCTACGACGGGGGGGCTGGAGACCCAGTACTTC. Translating it yields CSATTGGLETQYF.

This sequence joins TRBV19 and TRBJ2-2; D not resolved. The CDR3 has 13 amino acids. CDR1 and CDR2 from the germline V gene are LNHDA and SQIVND (reference sequence). The V and J ends lost 5 bases and 4 bases respectively, with 8 bases between them. CDR3 residues: CASSQAGTGELFF. As DNA, the CDR3 is TGTGCCAGTAGTCAGGCTGGCACCGGGGAGCTGTTTTTT.

This clonotype turned up a few times. The chain joins TRBV20-1 to TRBJ1-1; D possibly corresponds to TRBD1 (6 bases). This CDR3 comprises 14 residues. Germline assignment: CDR1 DFQATT and CDR2 SNEGSKA (reference sequence). V shed 0 bases and J shed 0 bases, with 8 bases lying between them. CDR3 nucleotide sequence: TGCAGTGCTAGAGATGCAGGGGTGAACACTGAAGCTTTCTTT. This translates into CSARDAGVNTEAFF.

The V call is TRBV6-1, the J call TRBJ2-7, with 7 bases aligning to TRBD1. The CDR3 loop spans 15 amino acids. J gave up 0 bases and V 5 bases, and 7 bases lay outside the gene matches. Germline-derived CDR1 and CDR2 are MNHNS and SASEGT. The CDR3 nucleotides read TGTGCCAGCAGTCAACAGGGGAAGGGCTCCTACGAGCAGTACTTC. Translation: CASSQQGKGSYEQYF.